This T cell receptor (beta chain) derives from a study of cytomegalovirus exposure and HLA in healthy donors. Study overall: Roughly four fifths of a few hundred genotyped donors fell in the Caucasian-associated ancestry cluster.

Notes on the study in general: Later analysis found that TCR beta chains associated with HLA were more clonally expanded than other, equally common chains.

The study ran its PCR with 60 Vbeta and 13 Jbeta primers. TCRdb keeps only in-frame clones here, not all; method: immunoSEQ multiplex PCR. The data hold 120,000 or so clones, with 75% to 90% observed a single time. V was pared by 4 bases and J by 1 base, with 4 bases of the junction left unmatched. The CDR3 extends over 16 amino acids. The V gene's germline CDR1 is SGHRS and CDR2 YFSETQ. In the case of this clone: Its antigen is unknown.

Sample: PBMCs. The genes are TRBV5-1 and TRBJ1-3; 11 bases are a match to TRBD1. This receptor was identified in a young man in good health and CMV-seropositive. The CDR3 sequence: CASSAGTGGSGNTIYF. For the CDR3, the DNA is TGCGCCAGCAGCGCCGGGACAGGGGGATCTGGAAACACCATATATTTT.